The T cell receptor beta chain under discussion was sequenced for a study of T cell changes during pregnancy in multiple sclerosis (dated by TCRdb to between 2018 and 2021). The study in broad terms: Changes in the T cell repertoire over the course of pregnancy were examined in this study in women with multiple sclerosis.

CDR1 and CDR2 (LNHDA, SQIVND) derive from the germline V gene (reference sequence). V and J lose 4 bases and 4 bases, and a span of 3 bases separates them. The cysteine opens and the phenylalanine closes a CDR3 of 11 amino acids. Of all the DNA, just the CDR3 is kept, 33 bases in frame from base 1. The method behind the library was the immunoSEQ multiplex PCR assay. TCRdb took over this immuneACCESS table, retaining in-frame rearrangements with V and J assigned. Such tables are incomplete; in checked studies, under half of the missing clones stem from an unresolved V gene, and the remainder is unexplained. This sample holds approximately 83,000 clones; about 94% were observed only once. The ten largest clones capture less than 2.5% of the sample. Comment on this clone: Its cognate antigen has yet to be identified. No qualities accompany the bases; no much larger clone lies one base away.

Here the chain combines TRBV19 and TRBJ2-3, with the D gene uncertain. The source material was peripheral blood, sampled in the third trimester of pregnancy. The receptor's source is a female donor with multiple sclerosis, enrolled in a pregnancy study. The nucleotide sequence is TGTGCCAGTAGTACCGCAGATACGCAGTATTTT. This encodes CASSTADTQYF.